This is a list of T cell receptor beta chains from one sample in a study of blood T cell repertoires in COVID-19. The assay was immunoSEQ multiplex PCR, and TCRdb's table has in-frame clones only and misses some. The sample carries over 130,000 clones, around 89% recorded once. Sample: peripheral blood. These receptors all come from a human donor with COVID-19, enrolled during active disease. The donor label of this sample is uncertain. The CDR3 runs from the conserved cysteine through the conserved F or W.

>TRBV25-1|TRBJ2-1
CASSGLASGRGAEQFF
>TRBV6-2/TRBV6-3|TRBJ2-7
CASSNSYEQYF
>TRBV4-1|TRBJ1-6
CASSQRGQGREYNSPLHF
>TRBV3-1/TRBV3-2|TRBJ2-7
CASSQRGTNYEQYF
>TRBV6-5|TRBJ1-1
CASLPGPQGTEAFF
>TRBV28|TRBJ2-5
CASGTSGERQETQYF
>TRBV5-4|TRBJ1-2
CASSSQQDLGYGYTF
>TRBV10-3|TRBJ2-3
CAISVERGDTDTQYF
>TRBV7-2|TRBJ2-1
CASSLDSDSYNEQFF
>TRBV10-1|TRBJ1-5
CATSKNSNQPQHF
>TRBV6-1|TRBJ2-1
CASSDAGNEQFF
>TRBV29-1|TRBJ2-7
CSATDRGEQYF
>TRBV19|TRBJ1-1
CASSIARGNTEAFF
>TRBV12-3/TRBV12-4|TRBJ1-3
CASSLAPFSIYF
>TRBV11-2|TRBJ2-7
CASSVGPRGISYEQYF
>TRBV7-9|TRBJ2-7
CASSKTGYEQYF
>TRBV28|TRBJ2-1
CASLAGGNNEQFF
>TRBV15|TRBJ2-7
CATSPPGAGRETYEQYF
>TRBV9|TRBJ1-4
CASSTGTGTNEKLFF
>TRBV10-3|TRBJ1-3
CAITGTGGIGNTIYF
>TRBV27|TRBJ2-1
CASNLSGGAYGNEQFF
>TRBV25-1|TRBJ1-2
CASSVDSYGYTF
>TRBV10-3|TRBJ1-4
CAIRATGAVEKLFF
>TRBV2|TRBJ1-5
CASIGEVNQPQHF
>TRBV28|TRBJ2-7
CASSSPGQGKPYEQYF
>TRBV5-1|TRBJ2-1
CASSAVAGGYNEQFF
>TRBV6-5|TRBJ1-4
CASSYGGTGEKLFF
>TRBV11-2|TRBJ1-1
CASSLITGGGTEAFF
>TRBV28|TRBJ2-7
CASRGQGAYEQYF
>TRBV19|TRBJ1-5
CASSAGPRNQPQHF
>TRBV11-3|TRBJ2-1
CASSQVSRNEQFF
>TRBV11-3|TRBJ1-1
CASNLGAGNTEAFF
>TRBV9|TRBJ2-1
CASSETPPGAFYNEQFF
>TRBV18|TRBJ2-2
CASSQETSSTGELFF
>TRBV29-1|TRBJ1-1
CSVVQGRQTEAFF
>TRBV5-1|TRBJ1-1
CASSLVGGNTEAFF
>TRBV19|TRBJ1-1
CASSFGQGHTEAFF
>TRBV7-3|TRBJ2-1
CASSLSGGSRGEQFF
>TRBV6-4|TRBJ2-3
CASSDSTSGGDTQYF
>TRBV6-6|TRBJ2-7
CASSYTRNSYEQYF
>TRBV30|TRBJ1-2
CAWSATVNYGYTF
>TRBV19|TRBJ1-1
CASSIGQGSTEAFF
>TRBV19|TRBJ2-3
CASRTGGVTDTQYF
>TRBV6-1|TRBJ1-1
CASSEIGVTEAFF
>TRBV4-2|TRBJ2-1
CASSQAGDYNEQFF
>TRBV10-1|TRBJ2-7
CASPRAGTGGRSSYEQYF
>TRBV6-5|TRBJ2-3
CASTPTGYRTDTQYF
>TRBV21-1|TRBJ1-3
CASSPDGSSGNTIYF
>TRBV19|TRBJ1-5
CASRPGGYVNQPQHF